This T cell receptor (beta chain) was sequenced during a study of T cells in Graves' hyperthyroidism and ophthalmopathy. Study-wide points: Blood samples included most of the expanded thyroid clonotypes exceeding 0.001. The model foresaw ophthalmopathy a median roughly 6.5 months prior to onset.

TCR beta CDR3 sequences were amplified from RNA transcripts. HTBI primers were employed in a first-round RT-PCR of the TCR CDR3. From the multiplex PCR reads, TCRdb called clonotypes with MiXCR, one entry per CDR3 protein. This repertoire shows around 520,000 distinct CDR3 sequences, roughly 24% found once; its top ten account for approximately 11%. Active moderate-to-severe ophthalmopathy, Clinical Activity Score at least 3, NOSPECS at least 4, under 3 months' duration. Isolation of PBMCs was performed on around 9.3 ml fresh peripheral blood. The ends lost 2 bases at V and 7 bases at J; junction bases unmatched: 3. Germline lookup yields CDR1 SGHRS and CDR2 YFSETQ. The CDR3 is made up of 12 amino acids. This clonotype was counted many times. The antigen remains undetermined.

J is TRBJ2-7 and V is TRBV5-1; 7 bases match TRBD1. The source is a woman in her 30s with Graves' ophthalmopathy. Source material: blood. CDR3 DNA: TGCGCCAGCAGCTTAACAGGGGAAGAGCAGTACTTC. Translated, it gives CASSLTGEEQYF.